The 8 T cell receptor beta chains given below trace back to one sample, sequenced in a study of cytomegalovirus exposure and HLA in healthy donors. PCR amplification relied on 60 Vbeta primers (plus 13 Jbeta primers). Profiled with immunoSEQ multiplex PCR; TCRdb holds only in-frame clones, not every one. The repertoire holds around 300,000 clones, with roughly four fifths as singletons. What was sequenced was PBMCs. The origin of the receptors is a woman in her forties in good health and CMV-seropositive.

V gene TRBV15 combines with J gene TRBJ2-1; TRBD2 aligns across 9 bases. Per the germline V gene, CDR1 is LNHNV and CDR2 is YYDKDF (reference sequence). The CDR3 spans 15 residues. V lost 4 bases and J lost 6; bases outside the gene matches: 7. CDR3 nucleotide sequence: TGTGCCACCAGCATTCAGAGACTAGCGGCCAATGAGCAGTTCTTC. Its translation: CATSIQRLAANEQFF.

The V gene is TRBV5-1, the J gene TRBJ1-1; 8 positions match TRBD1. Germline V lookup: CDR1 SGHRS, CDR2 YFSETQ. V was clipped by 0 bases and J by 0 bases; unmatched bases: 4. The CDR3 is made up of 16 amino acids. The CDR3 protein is CASSLVQGAVNTEAFF. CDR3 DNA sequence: TGCGCCAGCAGCTTGGTCCAGGGGGCGGTGAACACTGAAGCTTTCTTT.

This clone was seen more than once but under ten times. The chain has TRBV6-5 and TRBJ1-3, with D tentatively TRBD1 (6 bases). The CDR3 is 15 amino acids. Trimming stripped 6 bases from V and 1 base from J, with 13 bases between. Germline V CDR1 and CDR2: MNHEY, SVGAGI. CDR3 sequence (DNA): TGTGCCAGCAGGGACAGTTCCGGGTCTGGAAACACCATATATTTT. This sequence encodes CASRDSSGSGNTIYF.

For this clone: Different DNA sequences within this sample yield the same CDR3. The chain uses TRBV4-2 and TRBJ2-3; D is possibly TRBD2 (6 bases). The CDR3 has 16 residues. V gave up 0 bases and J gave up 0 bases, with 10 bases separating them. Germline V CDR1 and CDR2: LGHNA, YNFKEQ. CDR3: CASSQEGGASTDTQYF. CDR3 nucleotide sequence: TGTGCCAGCAGCCAAGAAGGCGGGGCGAGCACAGATACGCAGTATTTT.

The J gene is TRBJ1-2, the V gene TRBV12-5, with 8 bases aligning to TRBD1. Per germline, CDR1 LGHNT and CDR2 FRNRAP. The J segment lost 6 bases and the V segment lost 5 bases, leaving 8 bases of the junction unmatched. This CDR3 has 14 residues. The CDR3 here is CASGPGQGGNGYTF. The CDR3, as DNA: TGTGCTAGTGGTCCTGGACAGGGAGGAAATGGCTACACCTTC.

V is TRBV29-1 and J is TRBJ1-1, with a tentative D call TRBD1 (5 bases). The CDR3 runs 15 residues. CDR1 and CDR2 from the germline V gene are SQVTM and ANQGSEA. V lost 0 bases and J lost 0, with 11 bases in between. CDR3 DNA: TGCAGCGTTGAAGAACAGGTGGGTATGAACACTGAAGCTTTCTTT. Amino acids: CSVEEQVGMNTEAFF.

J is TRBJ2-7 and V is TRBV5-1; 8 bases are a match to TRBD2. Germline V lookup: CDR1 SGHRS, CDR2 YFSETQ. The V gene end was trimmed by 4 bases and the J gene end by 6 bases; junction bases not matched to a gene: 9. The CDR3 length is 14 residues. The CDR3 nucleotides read TGCGCCAGCAGCCCCATAGCGGGACCGTCCGAGCAGTACTTC. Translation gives CASSPIAGPSEQYF.

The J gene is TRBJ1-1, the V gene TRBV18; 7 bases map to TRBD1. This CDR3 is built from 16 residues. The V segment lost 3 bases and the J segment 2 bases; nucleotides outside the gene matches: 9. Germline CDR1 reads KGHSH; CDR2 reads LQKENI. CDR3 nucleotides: TGTGCCAGCTCACCGACAGGGTCCGGAGACAACACTGAAGCTTTCTTT. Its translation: CASSPTGSGDNTEAFF.